A single sample is the source of the 32 T cell receptor beta chains below, sequenced in a study of cytomegalovirus exposure and HLA in healthy donors. The PCR employed 60 Vbeta primers together with 13 Jbeta primers. Some clones are missing from TCRdb's copy, which holds only in-frame ones; the method was immunoSEQ multiplex PCR. The sample lists about 99,000 clones; 79% were seen once. Sequencing input: PBMCs. These receptors originate from a male donor in good health and CMV-seropositive.

The genes are TRBV4-1 and TRBJ1-2; TRBD1 might be the D (6 bases). The germline V gene has CDR1 MGHRA and CDR2 YSYEKL. The CDR3 totals 15 residues. Deletions cut 0 bases from V and 8 bases from J, with 16 bases between. The CDR3 DNA reads as TGCGCCAGCAGCCAAGAGAACAGGGTATATGACGGCTACACCTTC. It yields the protein CASSQENRVYDGYTF.

The chain recombines TRBV5-4 with TRBJ1-3, with 7 bases lining up with TRBD1. The germline V gene encodes CDR1 SGHNT and CDR2 YYREEE (reference sequence). Trimming removed 4 bases from V and 2 bases from J; junction bases left unmatched: 12. The CDR3 has 17 residues. Written as DNA, the CDR3 is TGTGCCAGCAGCCTCAAACTCCCAGGGGGTGCTGGAAACACCATATATTTT. Its protein product is CASSLKLPGGAGNTIYF.

There are a few counts of this clone. The CDR3, as DNA: TGTGCCAGCAGTATGGACAAGGGGATTAATTCACCCCTCCACTTT. Protein: CASSMDKGINSPLHF. The chain is built from TRBV2 and TRBJ1-6; tentative D call: TRBD1 (5 bases). The CDR3 is 15 amino acids. The germline V gene encodes CDR1 SNHLY and CDR2 FYNNEI. The ends were cut back, 5 bases at V and 6 bases at J, with 14 bases in the middle.

V is TRBV30 and J is TRBJ1-6; 7 positions agree with TRBD1. The CDR3 has 16 amino acids. The V gene's germline CDR1 is GTSNPN and CDR2 SVGIG (reference sequence). The J segment lost 12 bases and the V segment lost 1 base, leaving 15 bases of the junction unmatched. The CDR3 sequence is CAWSATRTGGLEPLHF. CDR3 nucleotides: TGTGCCTGGAGTGCAACCCGGACAGGCGGACTGGAACCCCTCCACTTT.

The J gene is TRBJ2-1, the V gene TRBV5-4; maybe TRBD2 (5 bases). Trimming stripped 4 bases from V and 3 bases from J, with 14 bases between. The CDR3 totals 15 residues. CDR1 and CDR2 (germline): SGHNT, YYREEE (reference sequence). This CDR3 reads CASSRRERNYNEQFF. Written as DNA, the CDR3 is TGTGCCAGCAGCCGTCGGGAAAGAAACTACAATGAGCAGTTCTTC.

The V and J genes are TRBV5-5 and TRBJ2-5; weak D call: TRBD2 (5 bases). The CDR3 has 14 amino acids. V gave up 2 bases and J gave up 4 bases, with 12 bases separating them. Per the germline V gene, CDR1 is SGHKS and CDR2 is YYEKEE (reference sequence). This chain's CDR3 is CASSLPPGGETQYF. CDR3 DNA: TGTGCCAGCAGCTTACCCCCAGGAGGAGAGACCCAGTACTTC.

This clone was seen only once. The V gene is TRBV10-1, the J gene TRBJ2-7; 8 nucleotides line up with TRBD2. The CDR3 loop spans 15 amino acids. CDR1 is WNHNN, CDR2 SYGVQD, per germline (reference sequence). J gave up 2 bases and V 8 bases, and 11 bases lay outside the gene matches. The CDR3 spells CASPGRGRTPYEQYF. The CDR3, as DNA: TGCGCCAGCCCCGGGAGGGGCCGCACGCCCTACGAGCAGTACTTC.

V usage is TRBV30 and J usage is TRBJ2-2, with TRBD2 as a possible D gene (6 bases). There are 15 residues in the CDR3. Trimming left V 0 bases short and J 3 bases short, with 11 bases between. In germline, CDR1 is GTSNPN, CDR2 SVGIG (reference sequence). In DNA, the CDR3 is TGTGCCTGGAGTGTTGGAGGGGTGGACACCGGGGAGCTGTTTTTT. This translates into CAWSVGGVDTGELFF.

The chain carries TRBV7-9 and TRBJ2-7, with a weak D call TRBD1 (5 bases). The CDR3 runs to 14 residues. Per the germline V gene, CDR1 is SEHNR and CDR2 is FQNEAQ (reference sequence). V was cut by 3 bases and J by 5 bases, with 14 bases left in between. The CDR3 is CASSFSRVIDEQYF. CDR3 coding DNA: TGTGCCAGCAGCTTTAGCAGGGTTATCGACGAGCAGTACTTC. The complete variable domain, with remaining parts taken from reference TRBV7-9 and TRBJ2-7, reads DTGVSQNPRHKITKRGQNVTFRCDPISEHNRLYWYRQTLGQGPEFLTYFQNEAQLEKSRLLSDRFSAERPKGSFSTLEIQRTEQGDSAMYLCASSFSRVIDEQYFGPGTRLTVT.

This clone has only one observation. The chain carries TRBV30 and TRBJ2-6; D may be TRBD1 (5 bases). Germline V gene data show CDR1 as GTSNPN and CDR2 as SVGIG (reference sequence). The length of the CDR3 is 15 residues. The V gene lost 2 bases and the J gene lost 4 bases, with 12 bases spanning the gap. The chain's CDR3 is CAWSTGPRGANVLTF. In DNA form, the CDR3 reads TGTGCCTGGAGTACAGGCCCGCGCGGGGCCAACGTCCTGACTTTC.

J is TRBJ2-2 and V is TRBV6-5; D is ambiguous. V dropped 6 bases and J dropped 2 bases, with 10 bases sitting between them. This CDR3 comprises 14 residues. Germline-derived CDR1 and CDR2 are MNHEY and SVGAGI. CDR3 coding DNA: TGTGCCAGCAGGTGGGCAGATAACACCGGGGAGCTGTTTTTT. The encoded protein is CASRWADNTGELFF.

This chain links TRBV29-1 with TRBJ2-7; 7 bases align to TRBD1. V lost 7 bases, J lost 3 bases, and 9 bases stayed unmatched. Germline CDR1 SQVTM, CDR2 ANQGSEA. CDR3 size: 13 residues. CDR3 nucleotides: TGCAGCGCTCGCCGGGACAGCCGCTACGAGCAGTACTTC. This sequence encodes CSARRDSRYEQYF.

This clone was seen a few times. The rearrangement joins TRBV2 to TRBJ2-7, with D perhaps TRBD2 (6 bases). CDR3 length: 15 amino acids. Germline-derived CDR1 and CDR2 are SNHLY and FYNNEI. Trimming removed 1 base from V and 2 bases from J, with 12 bases in between. In DNA form, the CDR3 reads TGTGCCAGCAGTGAAGGGCGGGGCCATACCTACGAGCAGTACTTC. Encoded protein: CASSEGRGHTYEQYF.

The chain has TRBV6-5 and TRBJ1-2; the D gene is possibly TRBD1 (6 bases). The germline V gene has CDR1 MNHEY and CDR2 SVGAGI. The CDR3 consists of 13 residues. Trimming pared 6 bases from V and 2 bases from J, leaving 10 bases between. The CDR3 coding sequence is TGTGCCAGCAGGGGTGACAGGAACTATGGCTACACCTTC. As protein: CASRGDRNYGYTF.

The chain links TRBV5-1 to TRBJ2-3; 16 bases are shared with TRBD2. With 3 bases clipped from V and 0 bases from J, the junction kept 4 bases outside the gene matches. This CDR3 spans 18 amino acids. Germline V gives CDR1 SGHRS, CDR2 YFSETQ. The CDR3 region has the DNA TGCGCCAGCAGCTCTGGGACTAGCGGGGGGGACAGCACAGATACGCAGTATTTT. Translated: CASSSGTSGGDSTDTQYF.

The CDR3 loop is CSAQGSGNQPQHF. The CDR3 region has the DNA TGCAGCGCCCAGGGATCGGGCAATCAGCCCCAGCATTTT. The rearrangement uses TRBV29-1 and TRBJ1-5; possible D gene TRBD1, 5 bases. Per germline, CDR1 SQVTM and CDR2 ANQGSEA. This CDR3 is 13 amino acids long. Trimming cost V 7 bases and J 2 bases, with 12 bases left between them.

The CDR3 here is CASSYQGASYGYTF. The CDR3 bases are TGTGCCAGCAGTTATCAGGGGGCCAGCTATGGCTACACCTTC. The V and J genes are TRBV6-1 and TRBJ1-2, with 8 bases lining up with TRBD1. CDR1 and CDR2 (germline): MNHNS, SASEGT. Trimming took 5 bases from V and 4 from J; bases not matched to a gene: 6. CDR3 length: 14 amino acids.

The chain carries TRBV2 and TRBJ1-6; D perhaps matches TRBD1 (6 bases). V shed 10 bases and J shed 1 base, with 11 bases lying between them. CDR1 is SNHLY, CDR2 FYNNEI, per germline. This CDR3 is built from 14 residues. CDR3 in DNA: TGTGCCATAAGTACAGGGTCCTATAATTCACCCCTCCACTTT. This translates into CAISTGSYNSPLHF.

The V call is TRBV6-5, the J call TRBJ1-1; no clear D. The V end was cut by 5 bases, the J end by 0 bases, with 7 bases between. This CDR3 region has 13 residues. CDR1 is MNHEY and CDR2 is SVGAGI in the germline V gene. CDR3 region: CASSEHVNTEAFF. Written as DNA, the CDR3 is TGTGCCAGCAGTGAACATGTGAACACTGAAGCTTTCTTT.

The chain employs TRBV6-5 and TRBJ2-1; 8 bases fit TRBD1. Germline CDR1 and CDR2: MNHEY and SVGAGI. CDR3 size: 13 residues. The junction had 6 bases not matched to a gene; V was cut back by 5 bases and J by 9 bases. The CDR3 spells CASSQGQGGEQFF. The DNA of the CDR3 is TGTGCCAGCAGTCAAGGACAGGGAGGTGAGCAGTTCTTC.

V and J are TRBV29-1 and TRBJ2-1; D may be TRBD2 (6 bases). Germline CDR1 is SQVTM and CDR2 is ANQGSEA. Trimming cost V 8 bases and J 2 bases, with 16 bases left between them. This CDR3 has 14 amino acids. The CDR3 spells CSLRGLAPYNEQFF. In DNA, the CDR3 is TGCAGCCTAAGAGGCCTAGCGCCCTACAATGAGCAGTTCTTC.

The rearrangement joins TRBV19 to TRBJ1-5, with 8 bases matching TRBD1. This CDR3 has 14 amino acids. Germline V gives CDR1 LNHDA, CDR2 SQIVND (reference sequence). The J segment lost 7 bases and the V segment lost 7 bases, leaving 9 bases of the junction unmatched. The CDR3 region has the DNA TGTGCCAGTAACGATCAGGGGGCGCGACAGCCCCAGCATTTT. Translation gives CASNDQGARQPQHF.

The rearrangement uses TRBV14 and TRBJ2-7; D not resolved. Germline CDR1 and CDR2: SGHDN and FVKESK. The germline V and J ends were trimmed by 1 base and 5 bases, with 15 bases remaining between them. The CDR3 is 15 amino acids. The chain's CDR3 is CASSQVQALRHEQYF. The CDR3 DNA follows: TGTGCCAGCAGCCAAGTCCAGGCCCTTCGGCACGAGCAGTACTTC.

The chain has TRBV5-1 and TRBJ2-1, with D perhaps matching TRBD2 (6 bases). The CDR3 extends over 15 amino acids. CDR1 is SGHRS and CDR2 is YFSETQ in the germline V gene. V lost 0 bases and J 4 bases, leaving 11 bases between the germline ends. CDR3 bases: TGCGCCAGCAGCTTGGAAGGGGCGGGGTACAATGAGCAGTTCTTC. This sequence encodes CASSLEGAGYNEQFF.

Here the CDR3 reads CASSLEAGGNQPQHF. The CDR3 DNA sequence: TGCGCCAGCAGCTTGGAGGCAGGGGGAAATCAGCCCCAGCATTTT. The chain couples TRBV5-1 to TRBJ1-5; 7 bases fit TRBD1. The J segment lost 4 bases and the V segment lost 0 bases, leaving 4 bases of the junction unmatched. Germline CDR1 and CDR2: SGHRS and YFSETQ. This CDR3 is 15 amino acids long.

The rearrangement joins TRBV29-1 to TRBJ2-1; 8 bases are a match to TRBD2. The V and J ends lost 4 bases and 4 bases, in that order; junction bases with no gene match: 3. CDR3 size: 13 residues. In germline, CDR1 is SQVTM, CDR2 ANQGSEA. The DNA for the CDR3 is TGCAGCGTTGCCAGCGGGGGATACAATGAGCAGTTCTTC. Amino acid sequence: CSVASGGYNEQFF.

The CDR3 loop reads CASSFTGGDQPQHF. The CDR3 coding sequence is TGTGCCAGCAGTTTTACCGGGGGGGATCAGCCCCAGCATTTT. The chain links TRBV27 to TRBJ1-5, with D perhaps TRBD1 (5 bases). The CDR3 runs to 14 residues. The V and J ends lost 3 bases and 5 bases respectively, with 11 bases between them. Germline V gives CDR1 MNHEY, CDR2 SMNVEV (reference sequence).

The chain combines TRBV7-9 with TRBJ2-2; D uncertain. The CDR3 length is 16 residues. V lost 5 bases and J lost 0, with 13 bases in between. CDR1 is SEHNR, CDR2 FQNEAQ, per germline (reference sequence). This chain's CDR3 is CASSPPRLANTGELFF. The DNA for the CDR3 is TGTGCCAGCAGCCCCCCGAGGTTAGCGAACACCGGGGAGCTGTTTTTT.

This chain links TRBV9 with TRBJ2-3, with 8 nucleotides matching TRBD2. V lost 7 bases, J lost 1 base, and 5 bases stayed unmatched. CDR1 and CDR2 (germline): SGDLS, YYNGEE. The CDR3 loop spans 14 amino acids. The CDR3, as DNA: TGTGCCAGCTCAGCGGGGGCGGGCACAGATACGCAGTATTTT. It is translated as CASSAGAGTDTQYF.

This clone came up a few times. The chain uses TRBV6-1 and TRBJ2-7; no definite D call. Trimming pared 9 bases from V and 3 bases from J, leaving 12 bases between. The CDR3 has 12 amino acids. Germline V gene lookup returns CDR1 MNHNS and CDR2 SASEGT. The CDR3 spells CASASGVYEQYF. DNA for the CDR3: TGTGCCAGTGCTTCAGGTGTCTACGAGCAGTACTTC.

V gene TRBV11-3 combines with J gene TRBJ1-1, with D unresolved. From germline, CDR1 is SGHNT and CDR2 YENEEA. The CDR3 has 14 amino acids. V was pared by 5 bases and J by 0 bases, with 10 bases between. The CDR3 sequence is CASSRGTVNTEAFF. In DNA form, the CDR3 reads TGTGCCAGCAGCCGGGGAACGGTGAACACTGAAGCTTTCTTT. The full variable domain, with the rest looked up from reference TRBV11-3 and TRBJ1-1, is EAGVVQSPRYKIIEKKQPVAFWCNPISGHNTLYWYLQNLGQGPELLIRYENEEAVDDSQLPKDRFSAERLKGVDSTLKIQPAELGDSAVYLCASSRGTVNTEAFFGQGTRLTVV.

The chain joins TRBV6-5 to TRBJ1-1; D unclear. This CDR3 has 13 amino acids. The germline V gene has CDR1 MNHEY and CDR2 SVGAGI. Trimming pared 6 bases from V and 0 bases from J, leaving 8 bases between. The CDR3: CASRNPMNTEAFF. CDR3 bases: TGTGCCAGCAGGAACCCTATGAACACTGAAGCTTTCTTT.